Listed below are T cell receptor beta chains from one sample, sequenced in a study of shared T cell receptors in the human thymus. This table comes from immunoSEQ multiplex PCR, and its TCRdb copy is limited to in-frame clones, with some not included. Of more than 550,000 clones in the sample, 87% were seen once. This same sample was also taken into another study, of human thymus T cells.

Sequencing was performed on thymocytes. The origin of the receptors is a boy under two years old with a congenital heart defect. Both conserved end residues are part of each CDR3. A D gene is named only where the DNA matches it firmly. The listing skips clone size in some rows; elsewhere it reads once, few, many or a size class.

D gene	J gene	clone size	V gene	CDR3 protein	CDR3 DNA
TRBD1	TRBJ1-6	.	TRBV30	CAWSAETGAKSPLHF	TGTGCCTGGAGCGCAGAGACAGGGGCAAAGTCACCCCTCCACTTT
TRBD1	TRBJ1-5	.	TRBV6-6	CASSAFGQGGNQPQHF	TGTGCCAGCAGTGCCTTCGGACAGGGCGGCAATCAGCCCCAGCATTTT
.	TRBJ1-1	.	TRBV28	CASSFHRGTGNTEAFF	TGTGCCAGCAGTTTCCACCGCGGCACAGGGAACACTGAAGCTTTCTTT
.	TRBJ2-7	.	TRBV27	CASSLGSNRGVCEQYF	TGTGCCAGCAGTTTAGGTTCGAACCGGGGAGTGTGCGAGCAGTACTTC
TRBD2	TRBJ2-2	.	TRBV30	CAWSVVLAGFTGELFF	TGTGCCTGGAGTGTGGTTCTAGCGGGATTCACCGGGGAGCTGTTTTTT
.	TRBJ1-1	.	TRBV7-9	CASSLEIRDTEAFF	TGTGCCAGCAGCTTAGAGATTCGGGACACTGAAGCTTTCTTT
TRBD1	TRBJ1-6	.	TRBV5-1	CASSWDSYNSPLHF	TGCGCCAGCAGCTGGGACAGCTATAATTCCCCCCTCCACTTT
.	TRBJ1-5	once	TRBV21-1	CASSNGPGKTHRSQHF	TGTGCCAGCAGCAATGGGCCAGGTAAGACCCATCGGTCCCAGCATTTT
TRBD2	TRBJ2-7	.	TRBV11-3	CASRTSETYEQYF	TGTGCCAGCAGAACTAGCGAAACCTACGAGCAGTACTTC
TRBD1	TRBJ2-1	.	TRBV11-1	CASRKTRDRFHNEQFF	TGTGCCAGCAGAAAAACGAGGGACAGATTCCACAATGAGCAGTTCTTC
TRBD1	TRBJ1-5	.	TRBV6-6	CASRPRTGEQPQHF	TGTGCCAGCAGGCCCCGGACAGGTGAGCAGCCCCAGCATTTT